These 15 T cell receptor beta chains originate from one sample sequenced in a study of T cell repertoires in cytomegalovirus infection. In TCRdb, the reads were re-called with MiXCR into one record per CDR3 protein. The data show about 500,000 distinct CDR3 sequences, 30% to 35% seen once. No cognate antigen is known for these TCRs. Sequencing used cultured PBMCs, obtained from culture after CMV antigen stimulation. All receptors derive from a human donor in good health (CMV status not recorded). Some clones in this sample may be carry-over from other donors' samples.

The chain recombines TRBV27 with TRBJ2-5; possible D gene TRBD1, 6 bases. V was trimmed by 5 bases and J by 4 bases, leaving 11 bases between them. This CDR3 spans 13 amino acids. In germline, CDR1 is MNHEY, CDR2 SMNVEV (reference sequence). The CDR3 DNA sequence: TGTGCCAGCAGTAGGGGGAGAATAGAGACCCAGTACTTC. It is translated as CASSRGRIETQYF.

This chain connects TRBV10-2 to TRBJ1-3; 7 bases line up with TRBD1. Germline V lookup: CDR1 WSHSY, CDR2 SAAADI. This CDR3 has 15 amino acids. Unmatched junction bases numbered 3, after V lost 4 bases and J lost 0 bases. CDR3 protein: CASSGQGRSGNTIYF. The CDR3 nucleotides are TGCGCCAGCAGTGGACAGGGCCGCTCTGGAAACACCATATATTTT.

The V call is TRBV20-1, the J call TRBJ1-1, with TRBD1 matching 7 bases. Germline V lookup: CDR1 DFQATT, CDR2 SNEGSKA (reference sequence). Trimming at V came to 3 bases and at J to 6 bases, leaving 7 bases not matched to a gene. CDR3 length: 13 amino acids. The CDR3: CSARRTGLAEAFF. CDR3 DNA: TGCAGTGCTAGGAGGACAGGACTCGCTGAAGCTTTCTTT.

The chain uses TRBV19 and TRBJ2-1; TRBD1 matches at 7 bases. V dropped 1 base and J dropped 1; count of bases not matched to a gene: 4. CDR1 and CDR2 (germline): LNHDA, SQIVND (reference sequence). This CDR3 has 16 residues. As DNA, the CDR3 is TGTGCCAGTAGTATAGGAGGGGGCGGGTCCTACAATGAGCAGTTCTTC. Residues: CASSIGGGGSYNEQFF.

The chain joins TRBV27 to TRBJ2-1; a weak D match, TRBD1 (5 bases). V gave up 4 bases and J gave up 9 bases, with 16 bases separating them. Germline V lookup: CDR1 MNHEY, CDR2 SMNVEV (reference sequence). The CDR3 length is 14 residues. The CDR3 DNA reads TGTGCCAGCAGTTCGCCGACAGAGTCTTTTGAGCAGTTCTTC. It encodes CASSSPTESFEQFF.

This clonotype was picked up a small number of times. The CDR3 here is CASSYVTGNTEAFF. The CDR3 coding sequence is TGTGCCAGCAGTTACGTGACGGGGAACACTGAAGCTTTCTTT. This chain joins TRBV6-5 and TRBJ1-1; no firm D call. Germline CDR1 MNHEY, CDR2 SVGAGI. There are 14 residues in the CDR3. V lost 2 bases and J 1 base, leaving 8 bases between the germline ends.

J is TRBJ2-1 and V is TRBV27; D unclear. The V gene's germline CDR1 is MNHEY and CDR2 SMNVEV (reference sequence). V lost 5 bases and J lost 5, with 19 bases in between. There are 16 residues in the CDR3. CDR3 in DNA: TGTGCCAGCAGTCCCCGCTACCAGACTGGGGACAATGAGCAGTTCTTC. Translating gives CASSPRYQTGDNEQFF.

This clonotype has only a few counts. The chain links TRBV5-4 to TRBJ2-2, with D perhaps matching TRBD2 (7 bases). The CDR3 has 16 residues. V was trimmed by 4 bases and J by 3 bases, leaving 16 bases between them. Germline-derived CDR1 and CDR2 are SGHNT and YYREEE (reference sequence). The CDR3 loop is CASSPFRGGDTGELFF. DNA of the CDR3: TGTGCCAGCAGCCCCTTTAGGGGGGGAGACACCGGGGAGCTGTTTTTT.

This clonotype was picked up many times. The chain links TRBV7-2 to TRBJ1-2; 12 nucleotides line up with TRBD1. J was trimmed by 6 bases and V by 2 bases; bases with no gene match: 4. In germline, CDR1 is SGHTA, CDR2 FQGNSA. The CDR3 loop spans 15 amino acids. DNA for the CDR3: TGTGCCAGCAGCTTATCGGGGGACAGGGGGCATGGCTACACCTTC. Residues: CASSLSGDRGHGYTF. Filled out from reference TRBV7-2 and TRBJ1-2, the complete variable domain reads GAGVSQSPSNKVTEKGKDVELRCDPISGHTALYWYRQSLGQGLEFLIYFQGNSAPDKSGLPSDRFSAERTGGSVSTLTIQRTQQEDSAVYLCASSLSGDRGHGYTFGSGTRLTVV.

The rearrangement joins TRBV2 to TRBJ2-7; D remains unclear. The CDR3 consists of 13 residues. V dropped 2 bases and J dropped 6 bases, with 11 bases sitting between them. Germline lookup yields CDR1 SNHLY and CDR2 FYNNEI. As DNA, the CDR3 is TGTGCCAGCAGTGAATGGTCCTATGGCGAGCAGTACGTC. It specifies CASSEWSYGEQYV.

The rearrangement joins TRBV10-3 to TRBJ2-7, with TRBD1 identical over 11 bases. Germline assignment: CDR1 ENHRY and CDR2 SYGVKD. The CDR3 loop spans 14 amino acids. J lost 3 bases, V lost 4 bases, and 2 bases had no gene match. The CDR3 DNA reads as TGTGCCATCAGTGGGACAGGGGGCAACTACGAGCAGTACGTC. Protein product: CAISGTGGNYEQYV.

This chain connects TRBV29-1 to TRBJ2-6; D is uncertain. The CDR3 is 12 residues long. V was cut by 8 bases and J by 1 base, with 6 bases left in between. Per germline, CDR1 SQVTM and CDR2 ANQGSEA. CDR3 DNA: TGCAGCTTCAATTCTGGGGCCAACGTCCTGACTTTC. This codes for CSFNSGANVLTF.

The CDR3 nucleotides read TGTGCCAGCAGTTATCGGGGGGACTCTAGCACAGATACGCAGTATTTT. Encoded protein: CASSYRGDSSTDTQYF. This chain links TRBV6-5 with TRBJ2-3, with TRBD2 matching 7 bases. Germline V CDR1 and CDR2: MNHEY, SVGAGI. This CDR3 is 16 amino acids long. With 3 bases clipped from V and 0 bases from J, the junction kept 6 bases outside the gene matches.

This clonotype was detected many times. V gene TRBV7-3 combines with J gene TRBJ2-3, with a weak D call TRBD2 (5 bases). V was pared by 0 bases and J by 4 bases, with 11 bases between. This CDR3 has 15 amino acids. CDR1 is SGHTA and CDR2 is FQGTGA in the germline V gene. CDR3 bases: TGTGCCAGCAGCTTAACGCTAGCCAGCGCAGATACGCAGTATTTT. This sequence encodes CASSLTLASADTQYF.

This clonotype was detected once. This chain connects TRBV24-1 to TRBJ2-7; a weak D match, TRBD1 (6 bases). The CDR3 length is 15 residues. Germline loops: CDR1 KGHDR, CDR2 SFDVKD. V lost 5 bases, J lost 3 bases, and 16 bases lay in between. The CDR3 DNA reads TGTGCCACCAGTGTCGTAACGGGACACATCTACGAGCAGTACGTC. It yields the protein CATSVVTGHIYEQYV.